Described below is a single TCR beta chain sequence and its context. Its cognate antigen is unknown. The length of the CDR3 is 15 residues. Germline CDR1 reads MDHEN; CDR2 reads SYDVKM. The data belong to a study of T cells expressing NK-cell markers. For the study at large: Repertoire data for TCR beta were derived from sorted T cells (CD3+CD56+NKG2C+, CD3+CD56+NKG2C- and CD3+CD56-NKG2C+). Study findings and constraints: Clarity on HCMV specificity was lacking for the expanded NKG2C+ T cell clones.

What made the TCR beta cDNA was 5'RACE template switching with UMIs. After re-calling the 5' RACE reads, TCRdb lists one entry per CDR3 protein, DNA absent. The sample has some 410,000 distinct CDR3 sequences. This receptor was identified in a woman between 18 and 69 years old in good health. The sample taken for sequencing was blood T cells: a sorted CD56 or NKG2C T cell subset, CD4+ or CD8+ T cells, or bulk PBMC T cells (not recorded which). The V gene is TRBV28, the J gene TRBJ2-7; with no DNA, the TCRdb D assignment of TRBD1 cannot be verified. CDR3 protein: CASSFDRGLTYEQYF.